The sequence of this T cell receptor beta chain was determined in a study of STAT3 mutations in large granular lymphocyte leukemia. Study-wide points: At least one immunodominant TCR beta clonotype appeared in every T-cell large granular lymphocyte leukemia patient.

Produced via immunoSEQ multiplex PCR; TCRdb's table is partial and in-frame only. The profile shows some 5,800 clones, under 85% of them singletons. The CDR3 runs to 16 residues. Unmatched junction bases numbered 6, after V lost 4 bases and J lost 0 bases. Germline assignment: CDR1 SGHNT and CDR2 YYREEE (reference sequence). This clone was observed a few times. Its specificity is not known. The sequence derives from a man between 40 and 49 years old with T-cell large granular lymphocyte leukemia. Some clones in this sample may be carry-over from other donors' samples. J is TRBJ2-7 and V is TRBV5-4; 11 bases line up with TRBD2. Sequenced input: peripheral blood mononuclear cells. The CDR3 spells CASSLGGLADSYEQYF. CDR3 nucleotides: TGTGCCAGCAGCCTGGGGGGACTAGCGGACTCCTACGAGCAGTACTTC. Filled out from reference TRBV5-4 and TRBJ2-7, the complete variable domain reads ETGVTQSPTHLIKTRGQQVTLRCSSQSGHNTVSWYQQALGQGPQFIFQYYREEENGRGNFPPRFSGLQFPNYSSELNVNALELDDSALYLCASSLGGLADSYEQYFGPGTRLTVT.